Listed here are 29 T cell receptor beta chains from one sample, sequenced in a study of T cell responses to AZD1222 COVID-19 vaccine. Assay: immunoSEQ multiplex PCR; the TCRdb copy retains only in-frame clones and omits some. Among some 73,000 clones, roughly nine tenths were seen once, and the ten largest hold roughly a tenth. Sample: peripheral blood, taken 28 days after the second AZD1222 dose. All receptors come from an adult who received the AZD1222 COVID-19 vaccine.

The V gene is TRBV3-1 (or the pseudogene TRBV3-2), the J gene TRBJ2-7; D possibly matches TRBD1 or TRBD2 (6 bases each). The V end lost 1 base, the J end lost 2 bases, and 12 bases lay between the germline ends. This CDR3 region has 15 residues. Germline V CDR1 and CDR2: LGHDT, YNNKEL (reference sequence). The CDR3 nucleotides are TGTGCCAGCAGCCAAGTTAAGGGGGGCCCCTACGAGCAGTACTTC. The encoded protein is CASSQVKGGPYEQYF.

The chain couples TRBV28 to TRBJ2-7, with 9 bases fitting TRBD1. The CDR3 is 14 amino acids. Germline V gene sequence: CDR1 MDHEN, CDR2 SYDVKM. After removal of 5 bases from V and 7 bases from J, the junction contained 9 bases not matched to a gene. CDR3 in amino acids: CASSTGQGRGEQYF. In nucleotides, the CDR3 is TGTGCCAGCAGTACGGGACAGGGTCGCGGGGAGCAGTACTTC.

V usage is TRBV19 and J usage is TRBJ1-5; maybe TRBD1 (5 bases). The germline CDR1 and CDR2 sequences are LNHDA and SQIVND (reference sequence). The ends were cut back, 0 bases at V and 5 bases at J, with 14 bases in the middle. The CDR3 is 16 amino acids. The CDR3 sequence is CASSIEGGKLDQPQHF. As DNA, the CDR3 is TGTGCCAGTAGTATAGAGGGGGGGAAGCTCGATCAGCCCCAGCATTTT.

The V gene is TRBV7-8, the J gene TRBJ2-1, with TRBD2 as a possible D gene (6 bases). The germline CDR1 and CDR2 sequences are SGHVS and FQNEAQ. The V end lost 0 bases, the J end lost 5 bases, and 11 bases lay between the germline ends. This CDR3 comprises 15 residues. This CDR3 reads CASSLARDGDNEQFF. As DNA, the CDR3 is TGTGCCAGCAGCTTAGCGCGGGACGGGGACAATGAGCAGTTCTTC.

The rearrangement links TRBV28 to TRBJ2-7, with D maybe TRBD1 (5 bases). CDR3 length: 12 residues. From germline, CDR1 is MDHEN and CDR2 SYDVKM. Trimming cost V 5 bases and J 3 bases, with 8 bases left between them. The CDR3 sequence is CASSPGIYEQYF. In nucleotides, the CDR3 is TGTGCCAGCAGTCCAGGGATCTACGAGCAGTACTTC. The variable domain in full, completed from reference TRBV28 and TRBJ2-7, reads DVKVTQSSRYLVKRTGEKVFLECVQDMDHENMFWYRQDPGLGLRLIYFSYDVKMKEKGDIPEGYSVSREKKERFSLILESASTNQTSMYLCASSPGIYEQYFGPGTRLTVT.

The chain is built from TRBV29-1 and TRBJ1-2; maybe TRBD1 (5 bases). This CDR3 is built from 10 residues. The germline V gene encodes CDR1 SQVTM and CDR2 ANQGSEA. V was trimmed by 3 bases and J by 6 bases, leaving 5 bases between them. CDR3 DNA sequence: TGCAGCGTTGACAGGGATGGCTACACCTTC. Amino acids: CSVDRDGYTF.

This rearrangement joins TRBV7-6 to TRBJ2-5; 11 nucleotides line up with TRBD2. The CDR3 covers 16 residues. CDR1 and CDR2 from the germline V gene are SGHVS and FNYEAQ. With 1 base clipped from V and 4 bases from J, the junction kept 5 bases outside the gene matches. The CDR3, as DNA: TGTGCCAGCAGCTTAGGGGCTAGCGGGAGGACAGAGACCCAGTACTTC. Translating gives CASSLGASGRTETQYF. The full variable domain, completed using reference TRBV7-6 and TRBJ2-5, is GAGVSQSPRYKVTKRGQDVALRCDPISGHVSLYWYRQALGQGPEFLTYFNYEAQQDKSGLPNDRFSAERPEGSISTLTIQRTEQRDSAMYRCASSLGASGRTETQYFGPGTRLLVL.

The V call is TRBV10-3, the J call TRBJ2-5, with unresolved D. This CDR3 has 14 residues. CDR1 is ENHRY, CDR2 SYGVKD, per germline. Trimming removed 3 bases at V and 2 bases at J, with 10 bases between. The CDR3 DNA sequence: TGTGCCATCAGTGATTGGAGAGCACAAGAGACCCAGTACTTC. Translation: CAISDWRAQETQYF.

V is TRBV27 and J is TRBJ2-1; TRBD2 matches 11 bases. The germline V gene has CDR1 MNHEY and CDR2 SMNVEV (reference sequence). The CDR3 covers 16 residues. Unmatched junction bases numbered 11, after V lost 5 bases and J lost 8 bases. The CDR3 region is CASSPLLAGGGDEQFF. In DNA, the CDR3 is TGTGCCAGCAGTCCTCTATTAGCGGGAGGGGGCGATGAGCAGTTCTTC.

V is TRBV7-2 and J is TRBJ1-2, with 9 bases aligning to TRBD1. The length of the CDR3 is 14 residues. Trimming cost V 4 bases and J 1 base; bases outside gene matches: 1. Germline V CDR1 and CDR2: SGHTA, FQGNSA. The CDR3 DNA reads as TGTGCCAGCAGCTGGACAGGGGTTAACTATGGCTACACCTTC. Translation: CASSWTGVNYGYTF.

The chain has TRBV4-2 and TRBJ1-5, with D perhaps matching TRBD1 (6 bases). Germline values: CDR1 LGHNA, CDR2 YNFKEQ. The length of the CDR3 is 14 residues. Trimming shortened V by 3 bases and J by 5 bases, and 11 bases separated the two germline ends. CDR3 coding DNA: TGTGCCAGCAGCCAGACCAGGGGTCATCAGCCCCAGCATTTT. Its protein is CASSQTRGHQPQHF.

CDR3 amino acids: CASSFSSGQMGTGELFF. Here the CDR3 DNA reads TGTGCCAGCAGCTTTTCTAGCGGTCAGATGGGCACCGGGGAGCTGTTTTTT. This chain links TRBV11-3 with TRBJ2-2, with 7 bases identical to TRBD2. V lost 3 bases, J lost 4 bases, and 11 bases stayed unmatched. The CDR3 has 17 residues. Looked up from germline, CDR1 is SGHNT and CDR2 is YENEEA.

The chain recombines TRBV19 with TRBJ2-1; D may match TRBD1 or TRBD2 (5 bases each). V was clipped by 6 bases and J by 1 base, with 13 bases between them. The CDR3 spans 15 residues. Germline CDR1 LNHDA, CDR2 SQIVND (reference sequence). Here the CDR3 reads CASRWGSGSYNEQFF. The CDR3 region has the DNA TGTGCCAGTAGGTGGGGGTCGGGTTCCTACAATGAGCAGTTCTTC.

The rearrangement joins TRBV24-1 to TRBJ2-1; TRBD1 aligns across 8 bases. The germline V gene encodes CDR1 KGHDR and CDR2 SFDVKD. The CDR3 is made up of 16 amino acids. V was pared by 3 bases and J by 6 bases, with 9 bases of the junction left unmatched. CDR3 bases: TGTGCCACCAGTGATGCCGGACAGGGAAGTTTCAATGAGCAGTTCTTC. This codes for CATSDAGQGSFNEQFF.

This chain joins TRBV7-8 and TRBJ1-5; TRBD1 agrees at 7 bases. CDR3 size: 13 residues. V lost 5 bases to trimming and J lost 4 bases; unmatched junction nucleotides: 2. Germline V gives CDR1 SGHVS, CDR2 FQNEAQ. CDR3 in amino acids: CASSVTGNQPQHF. CDR3 bases: TGTGCCAGCAGCGTGACAGGGAATCAGCCCCAGCATTTT.

V gene TRBV11-2 combines with J gene TRBJ1-1; a weak D match, TRBD1 (5 bases). V was cut by 6 bases and J by 1 base, with 12 bases left in between. Germline CDR1 is SGHAT and CDR2 is FQNNGV. The CDR3 spans 14 residues. CDR3 coding DNA: TGTGCCAGCAGTCCTGGGGCCGCGAACACTGAAGCTTTCTTT. This gives the protein CASSPGAANTEAFF. The full variable domain, its missing parts supplied by reference TRBV11-2 and TRBJ1-1, is EAGVAQSPRYKIIEKRQSVAFWCNPISGHATLYWYQQILGQGPKLLIQFQNNGVVDDSQLPKDRFSAERLKGVDSTLKIQPAKLEDSAVYLCASSPGAANTEAFFGQGTRLTVV.

The chain carries TRBV5-1 and TRBJ2-2, with TRBD2 matching 12 bases. CDR1 and CDR2 (germline): SGHRS, YFSETQ. The CDR3 has 17 amino acids. J lost 5 bases, V lost 6 bases, and 11 bases had no gene match. In DNA, the CDR3 is TGCGCCAGCACCCGAAGACTAGCGGGAGCGGAAACCGGGGAGCTGTTTTTT. Residues: CASTRRLAGAETGELFF.

This clone showed up just once. The chain links TRBV15 to TRBJ1-2, with a tentative D call TRBD1 (5 bases). The V gene's germline CDR1 is LNHNV and CDR2 YYDKDF (reference sequence). This CDR3 is built from 15 residues. Trimming left V 7 bases short and J 7 bases short, with 22 bases between. The CDR3 sequence: CATNPGQGSDLGYTF. Written as DNA, the CDR3 is TGTGCCACCAACCCTGGGCAGGGCAGCGACCTTGGCTACACCTTC.

This chain joins TRBV10-2 and TRBJ2-7; 12 nucleotides match TRBD1. CDR1 WSHSY and CDR2 SAAADI come from the germline V gene. This CDR3 has 13 amino acids. V was pared by 8 bases and J by 5 bases, with 4 bases of the junction left unmatched. Here the CDR3 reads CASARDRGHEQYV. The CDR3 DNA is TGCGCCAGCGCCCGGGACAGGGGGCACGAGCAGTACGTC.

The chain combines TRBV19 with TRBJ2-4; D unclear. The CDR3 has 14 amino acids. Germline CDR1 is LNHDA and CDR2 is SQIVND (reference sequence). Between the trimmed V and J ends, which lost 1 base and 8 bases, there was a span of 12 bases. CDR3 in DNA: TGTGCCAGTAGTATAGGGACGGTTGGGGACATTCAGTACTTC. Translation: CASSIGTVGDIQYF.

The rearrangement uses TRBV7-2 and TRBJ1-3; tentative D call: TRBD1 (5 bases). V was shortened by 10 bases and J by 0 bases, with 16 bases between the two germline ends. In germline, CDR1 is SGHTA, CDR2 FQGNSA. The CDR3 is made up of 15 amino acids. The CDR3 here is CATAGQGISGNTIYF. As DNA, the CDR3 is TGTGCCACCGCTGGGCAGGGAATCTCTGGAAACACCATATATTTT.

The chain combines TRBV20-1 with TRBJ1-1, with unresolved D. Germline V gene sequence: CDR1 DFQATT, CDR2 SNEGSKA (reference sequence). CDR3 length: 11 amino acids. Trimming took 5 bases from V and 1 from J, leaving 5 bases between them. The CDR3 loop reads CSAWENTEAFF. CDR3 nucleotides: TGCAGTGCTTGGGAGAACACTGAAGCTTTCTTT.

The J gene is TRBJ2-3, the V gene TRBV6-5; 8 bases are a match to TRBD2. CDR3 length: 14 residues. Germline CDR1 MNHEY, CDR2 SVGAGI. V lost 5 bases to trimming and J lost 3 bases; unmatched junction nucleotides: 4. CDR3 residues: CASSPSGRTDTQYF. CDR3 coding DNA: TGTGCCAGCAGTCCTAGCGGGCGGACAGATACGCAGTATTTT.

This chain links TRBV5-6 with TRBJ2-5, with D maybe TRBD1 (6 bases). Germline V lookup: CDR1 SGHDT, CDR2 YYEEEE. The CDR3 consists of 14 residues. V lost 6 bases to trimming and J lost 3 bases, with 15 bases between them. CDR3 nucleotides: TGTGCCAGCACCATACGGCCAGGGGAAGAGACCCAGTACTTC. Its translation is CASTIRPGEETQYF.

V usage is TRBV7-8 and J usage is TRBJ2-2; D gene unclear. CDR1 and CDR2 from the germline V gene are SGHVS and FQNEAQ. This CDR3 region has 13 residues. The V and J ends lost 3 bases and 7 bases respectively, with 9 bases between them. The CDR3 nucleotides read TGTGCCAGCAGCTTTACCCCAAGCGGGGAGCTGTTTTTT. Its translation is CASSFTPSGELFF.

The V and J genes are TRBV9 and TRBJ2-5; the match to TRBD2 covers 11 bases. V dropped 3 bases and J dropped 3; count of bases not matched to a gene: 7. CDR3 length: 16 residues. Germline CDR1 and CDR2: SGDLS and YYNGEE. CDR3: CASSAASGGQKETQYF. In nucleotides, the CDR3 is TGTGCCAGCAGCGCCGCTAGCGGGGGGCAGAAAGAGACCCAGTACTTC.

The chain has TRBV19 and TRBJ2-3; 9 nucleotides agree with TRBD2. V lost 0 bases and J lost 1; bases outside the gene matches: 5. This CDR3 has 17 amino acids. Germline CDR1 and CDR2: LNHDA and SQIVND (reference sequence). The chain's CDR3 is CASSIEGRTSGTDTQYF. The CDR3 nucleotides read TGTGCCAGTAGTATAGAGGGCAGGACTAGCGGCACAGATACGCAGTATTTT.

J is TRBJ1-5 and V is TRBV4-1, with D unresolved. The CDR3 runs to 14 residues. V lost 4 bases and J 7 bases, leaving 14 bases between the germline ends. The germline V gene encodes CDR1 MGHRA and CDR2 YSYEKL. CDR3 in amino acids: CASSPDGSNQPQHF. The CDR3 nucleotides read TGCGCCAGCAGCCCCGACGGGTCCAACCAGCCCCAGCATTTT.

The chain employs TRBV19 and TRBJ1-2; maybe TRBD1 (6 bases). The CDR3 spans 14 residues. With 7 bases removed from V and 7 bases from J, the gap between germline ends came to 19 bases. Germline assignment: CDR1 LNHDA and CDR2 SQIVND (reference sequence). The CDR3 bases are TGTGCCAGTACCCCCCCCGGGGGGCGGGGTGGCTACACCTTC. This translates into CASTPPGGRGGYTF.